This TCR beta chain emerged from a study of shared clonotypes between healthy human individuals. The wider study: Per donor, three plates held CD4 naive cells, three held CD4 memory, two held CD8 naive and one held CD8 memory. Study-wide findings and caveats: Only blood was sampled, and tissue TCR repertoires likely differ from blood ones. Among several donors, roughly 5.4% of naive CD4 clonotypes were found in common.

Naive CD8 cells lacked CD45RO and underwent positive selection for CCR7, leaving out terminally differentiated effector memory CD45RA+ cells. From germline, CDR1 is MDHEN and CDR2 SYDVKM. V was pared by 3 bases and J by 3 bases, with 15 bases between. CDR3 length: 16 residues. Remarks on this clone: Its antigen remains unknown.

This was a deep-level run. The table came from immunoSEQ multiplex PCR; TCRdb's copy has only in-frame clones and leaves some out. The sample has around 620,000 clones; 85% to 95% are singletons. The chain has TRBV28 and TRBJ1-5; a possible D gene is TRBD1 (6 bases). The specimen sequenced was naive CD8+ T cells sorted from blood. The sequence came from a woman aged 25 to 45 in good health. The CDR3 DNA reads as TGTGCCAGCAGTTTCGGGAGGGGGGTCTTCAATCAGCCCCAGCATTTT. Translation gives CASSFGRGVFNQPQHF.